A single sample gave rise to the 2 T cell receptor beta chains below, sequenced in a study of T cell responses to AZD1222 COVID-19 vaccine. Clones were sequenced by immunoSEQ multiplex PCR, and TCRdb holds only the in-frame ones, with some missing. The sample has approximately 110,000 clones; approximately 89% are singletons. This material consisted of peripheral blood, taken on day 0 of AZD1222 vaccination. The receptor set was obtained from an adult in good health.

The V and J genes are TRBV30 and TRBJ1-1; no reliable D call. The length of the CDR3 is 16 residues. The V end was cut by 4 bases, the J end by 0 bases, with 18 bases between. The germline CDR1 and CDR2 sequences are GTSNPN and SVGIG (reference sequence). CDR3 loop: CAWISRLDLLNTEAFF. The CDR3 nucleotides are TGTGCCTGGATATCGAGACTGGACCTTTTGAACACTGAAGCTTTCTTT.

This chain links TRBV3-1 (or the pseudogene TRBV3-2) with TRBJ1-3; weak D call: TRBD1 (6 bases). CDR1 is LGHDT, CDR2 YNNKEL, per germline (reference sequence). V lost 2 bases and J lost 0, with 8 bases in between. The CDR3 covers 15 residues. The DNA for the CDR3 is TGTGCCAGCAGCCAAAGGGGGAGCTCTGGAAACACCATATATTTT. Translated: CASSQRGSSGNTIYF.